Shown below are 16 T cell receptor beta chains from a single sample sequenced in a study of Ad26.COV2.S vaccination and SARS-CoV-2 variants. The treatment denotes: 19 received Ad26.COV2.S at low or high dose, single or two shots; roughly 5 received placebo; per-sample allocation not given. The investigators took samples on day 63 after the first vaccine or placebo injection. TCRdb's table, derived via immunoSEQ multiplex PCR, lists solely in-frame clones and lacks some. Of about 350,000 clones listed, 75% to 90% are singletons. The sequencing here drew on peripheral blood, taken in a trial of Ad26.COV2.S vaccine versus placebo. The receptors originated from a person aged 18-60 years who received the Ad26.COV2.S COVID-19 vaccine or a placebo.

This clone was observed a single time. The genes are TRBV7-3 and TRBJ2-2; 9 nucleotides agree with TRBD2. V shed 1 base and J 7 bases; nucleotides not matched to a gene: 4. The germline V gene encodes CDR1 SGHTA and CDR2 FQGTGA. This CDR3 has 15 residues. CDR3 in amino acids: CASSLNPTSGGELFF. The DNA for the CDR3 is TGTGCCAGCAGCTTAAACCCGACTAGCGGCGGGGAGCTGTTTTTT.

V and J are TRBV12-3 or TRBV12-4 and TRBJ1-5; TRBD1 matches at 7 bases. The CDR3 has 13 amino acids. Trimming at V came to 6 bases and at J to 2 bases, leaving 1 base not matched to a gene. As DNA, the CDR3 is TGTGCCAGCAGCGGACAGGGCAATCAGCCCCAGCATTTT. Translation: CASSGQGNQPQHF.

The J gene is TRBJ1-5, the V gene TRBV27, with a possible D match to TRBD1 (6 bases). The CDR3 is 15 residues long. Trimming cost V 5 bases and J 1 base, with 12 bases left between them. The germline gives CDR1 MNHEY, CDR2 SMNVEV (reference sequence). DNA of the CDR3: TGTGCCAGCAGTCCACAGGGAACCAGCAATCAGCCCCAGCATTTT. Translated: CASSPQGTSNQPQHF.

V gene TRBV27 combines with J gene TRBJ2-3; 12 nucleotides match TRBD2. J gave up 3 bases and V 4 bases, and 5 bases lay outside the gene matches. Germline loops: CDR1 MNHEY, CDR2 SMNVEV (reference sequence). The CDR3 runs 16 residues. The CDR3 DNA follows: TGTGCCAGCAGTTCCCTAGCGGGAGGGAGAACAGATACGCAGTATTTT. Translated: CASSSLAGGRTDTQYF.

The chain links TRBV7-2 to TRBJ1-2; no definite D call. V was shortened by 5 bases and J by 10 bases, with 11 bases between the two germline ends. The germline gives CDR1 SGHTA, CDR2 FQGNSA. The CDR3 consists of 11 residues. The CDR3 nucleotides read TGTGCCAGCAGCCCCTCCCGATACTACACCTTC. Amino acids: CASSPSRYYTF.

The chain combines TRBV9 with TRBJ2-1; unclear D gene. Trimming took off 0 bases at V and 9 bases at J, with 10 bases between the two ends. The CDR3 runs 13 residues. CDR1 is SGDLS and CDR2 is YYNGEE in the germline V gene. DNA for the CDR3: TGTGCCAGCAGCGTAGACCCCTGGGGTGAGCAGTTCTTC. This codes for CASSVDPWGEQFF.

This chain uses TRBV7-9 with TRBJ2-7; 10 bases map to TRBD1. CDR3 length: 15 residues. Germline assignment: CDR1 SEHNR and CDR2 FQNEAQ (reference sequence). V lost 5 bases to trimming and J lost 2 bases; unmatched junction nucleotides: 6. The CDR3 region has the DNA TGTGCCAGCAGCGGAGGGACAGGGGAGACCTACGAGCAGTACTTC. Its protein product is CASSGGTGETYEQYF.

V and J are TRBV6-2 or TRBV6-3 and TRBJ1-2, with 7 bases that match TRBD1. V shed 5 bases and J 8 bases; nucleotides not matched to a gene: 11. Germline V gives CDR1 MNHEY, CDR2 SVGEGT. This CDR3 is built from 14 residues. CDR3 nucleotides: TGTGCCAGCAGTCCGACAGGGCGGATCGGCGGCTACACCTTC. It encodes CASSPTGRIGGYTF.

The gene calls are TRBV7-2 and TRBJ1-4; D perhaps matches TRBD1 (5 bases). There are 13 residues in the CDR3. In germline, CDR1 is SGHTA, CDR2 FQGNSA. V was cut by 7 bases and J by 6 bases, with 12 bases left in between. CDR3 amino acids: CASNGGGYEKLFF. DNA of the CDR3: TGTGCCAGCAACGGGGGGGGATATGAAAAACTGTTTTTT.

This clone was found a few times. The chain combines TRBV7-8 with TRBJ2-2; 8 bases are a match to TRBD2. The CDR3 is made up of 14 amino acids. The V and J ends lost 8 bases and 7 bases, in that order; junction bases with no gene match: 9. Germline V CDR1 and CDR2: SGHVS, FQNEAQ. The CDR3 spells CASPRGGRNGELFF. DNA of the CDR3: TGTGCCAGCCCCCGGGGGGGGAGGAACGGGGAGCTGTTTTTT.

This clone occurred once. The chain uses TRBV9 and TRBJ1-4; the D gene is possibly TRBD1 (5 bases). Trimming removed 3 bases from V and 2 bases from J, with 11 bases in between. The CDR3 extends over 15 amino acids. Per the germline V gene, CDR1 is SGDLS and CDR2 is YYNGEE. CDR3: CASSAGAATNEKLFF. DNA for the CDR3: TGTGCCAGCAGCGCCGGGGCAGCGACTAATGAAAAACTGTTTTTT.

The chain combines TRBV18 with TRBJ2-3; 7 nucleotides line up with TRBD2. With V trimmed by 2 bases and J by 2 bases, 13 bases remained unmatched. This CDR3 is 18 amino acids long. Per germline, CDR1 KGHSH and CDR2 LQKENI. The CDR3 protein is CASSPIMSGGTITDTQYF. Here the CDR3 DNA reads TGTGCCAGCTCACCAATAATGAGCGGCGGGACTATCACAGATACGCAGTATTTT.

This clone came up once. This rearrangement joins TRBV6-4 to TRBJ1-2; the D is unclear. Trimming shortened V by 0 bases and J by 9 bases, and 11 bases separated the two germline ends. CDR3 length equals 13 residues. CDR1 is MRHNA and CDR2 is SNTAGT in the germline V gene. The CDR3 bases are TGTGCCAGCAGTGACTCGGTGAAAGGGAGCTACACCTTC. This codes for CASSDSVKGSYTF.

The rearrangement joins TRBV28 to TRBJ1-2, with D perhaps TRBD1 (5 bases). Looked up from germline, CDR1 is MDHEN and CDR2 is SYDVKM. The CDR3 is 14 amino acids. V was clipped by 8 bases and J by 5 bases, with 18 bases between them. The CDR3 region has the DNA TGTGCCAGCGGGGGGGTGACAGAGACTTATGGCTACACCTTC. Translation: CASGGVTETYGYTF.

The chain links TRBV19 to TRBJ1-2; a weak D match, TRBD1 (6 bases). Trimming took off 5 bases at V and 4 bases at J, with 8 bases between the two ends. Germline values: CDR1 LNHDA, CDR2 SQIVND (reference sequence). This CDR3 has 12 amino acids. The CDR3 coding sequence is TGTGCCAGTAGTGGACAGTTCTATGGCTACACCTTC. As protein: CASSGQFYGYTF.

The CDR3 reads CASSFSGGSQTQYF. Written as DNA, the CDR3 is TGTGCCAGCAGTTTTAGCGGGGGGAGTCAGACCCAGTACTTC. This chain uses TRBV28 with TRBJ2-5, with 10 bases fitting TRBD2. This CDR3 region has 14 residues. The germline gives CDR1 MDHEN, CDR2 SYDVKM. The junction had 4 bases not matched to a gene; V was cut back by 3 bases and J by 6 bases.